This TCR beta chain was documented in a study of blood T cell repertoires in COVID-19. Study as a whole: From the United States, Italy and Spain came samples of acute and convalescent COVID-19. T cells, B-cell-depleted T cells, or PBMCs supplied cDNA or gDNA.

The trim removed 2 bases at V and 14 bases at J, leaving 9 bases unmatched. This CDR3 has 13 residues. Germline CDR1 and CDR2: KGHSH and LQKENI. Under the authors' procedure: For nucleated cells, counts were estimated from reference gene primer amplification. Data came from immunoSEQ multiplex PCR; TCRdb stores just in-frame clones and leaves some out. V and J calls and clone size are copied from that table; D and trimming were computed from the DNA. This sample has more than 60,000 clones, with roughly 85% found just once. Specimen: peripheral blood. This TCR came from a human donor in a cohort sampled during active COVID-19. This chain uses TRBV18 with TRBJ2-3; the match to TRBD2 covers 8 bases. CDR3 amino acids: CASSPGLAERRYF. The CDR3 DNA follows: TGTGCCAGCTCACCAGGACTAGCAGAGCGGCGGTATTTT.